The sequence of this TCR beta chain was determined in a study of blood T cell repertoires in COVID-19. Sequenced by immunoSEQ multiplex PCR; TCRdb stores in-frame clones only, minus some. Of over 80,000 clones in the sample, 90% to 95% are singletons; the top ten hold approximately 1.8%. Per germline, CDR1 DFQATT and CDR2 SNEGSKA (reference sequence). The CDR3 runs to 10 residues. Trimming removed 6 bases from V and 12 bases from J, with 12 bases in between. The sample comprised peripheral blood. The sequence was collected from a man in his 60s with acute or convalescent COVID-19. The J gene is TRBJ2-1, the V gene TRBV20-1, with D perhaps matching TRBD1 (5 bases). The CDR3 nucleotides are TGCAGTGCGGAACAGGTGCTGCAGTTCTTC. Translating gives CSAEQVLQFF.